This T cell receptor (beta chain) originates from a study of blood T cell repertoires in COVID-19. Study-level background: Sites across the United States, Italy and Spain contributed samples from acute and convalescent COVID-19. The cDNA or gDNA used as material had been derived from T cells, B-cell-depleted T cells, or PBMCs.

In the original analysis: Nucleated cell number was recorded as an estimate derived from reference gene primer amplification. Sequencing used immunoSEQ multiplex PCR; TCRdb keeps in-frame clones, though not all of them. From that table come the V and J calls and clone size; the DNA was used to work out D and trimming. The sample includes tens of thousands of clones, 85% to 90% of them seen just once. This CDR3 spans 15 amino acids. Per germline, CDR1 SGHAT and CDR2 FQNNGV. V was pared by 0 bases and J by 0 bases, with 9 bases between. This receptor was taken from a human donor in a cohort sampled during active COVID-19. The specimen was peripheral blood. The gene calls are TRBV11-2 and TRBJ2-7; perhaps TRBD2 as D (5 bases). CDR3 protein: CASSLETGISYEQYF. The CDR3 DNA follows: TGTGCCAGCAGCTTAGAAACGGGGATCTCCTACGAGCAGTACTTC.